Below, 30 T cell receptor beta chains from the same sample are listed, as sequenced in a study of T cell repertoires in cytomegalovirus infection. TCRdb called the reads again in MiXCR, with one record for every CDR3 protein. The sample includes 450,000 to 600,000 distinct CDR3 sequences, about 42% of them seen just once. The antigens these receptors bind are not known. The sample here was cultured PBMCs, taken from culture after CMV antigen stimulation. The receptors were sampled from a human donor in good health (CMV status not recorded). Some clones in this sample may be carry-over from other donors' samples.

CDR3 sequence reads: CSVHPKVAEAFF. The CDR3, as DNA: TGCAGCGTTCACCCCAAGGTCGCTGAAGCTTTCTTT. V is TRBV29-1 and J is TRBJ1-1; D gene ambiguous. Germline lookup yields CDR1 SQVTM and CDR2 ANQGSEA. V shed 5 bases and J shed 6 bases, with 13 bases lying between them. The CDR3 contains 12 residues.

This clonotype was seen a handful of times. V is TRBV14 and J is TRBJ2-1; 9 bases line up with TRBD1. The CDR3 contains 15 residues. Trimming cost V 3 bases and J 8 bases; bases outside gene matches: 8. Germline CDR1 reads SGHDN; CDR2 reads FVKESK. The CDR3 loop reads CASSHRDRALDEQFF. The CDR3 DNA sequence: TGTGCCAGCAGCCACCGGGACAGGGCTCTGGATGAGCAGTTCTTC.

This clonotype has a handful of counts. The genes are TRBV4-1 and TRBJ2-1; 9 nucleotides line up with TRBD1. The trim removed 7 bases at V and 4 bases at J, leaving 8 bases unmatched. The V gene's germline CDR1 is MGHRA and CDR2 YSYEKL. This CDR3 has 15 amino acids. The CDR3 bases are TGCGCCAGCAATACACCGGGACAGGGATACAATGAGCAGTTCTTC. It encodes CASNTPGQGYNEQFF.

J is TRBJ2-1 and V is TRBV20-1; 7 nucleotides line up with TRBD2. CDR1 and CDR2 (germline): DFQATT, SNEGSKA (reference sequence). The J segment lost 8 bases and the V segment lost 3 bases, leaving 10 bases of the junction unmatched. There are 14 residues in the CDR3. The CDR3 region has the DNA TGCAGTGCTAGCCCCAGCGGGGCGCCGGATGAGCAGTTCTTC. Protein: CSASPSGAPDEQFF.

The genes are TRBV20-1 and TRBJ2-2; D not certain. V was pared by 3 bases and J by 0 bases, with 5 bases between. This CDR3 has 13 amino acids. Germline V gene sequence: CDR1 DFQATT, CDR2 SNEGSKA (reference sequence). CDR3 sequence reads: CSASIPNTGELFF. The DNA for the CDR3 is TGCAGTGCTAGCATCCCGAACACCGGGGAGCTGTTTTTT.

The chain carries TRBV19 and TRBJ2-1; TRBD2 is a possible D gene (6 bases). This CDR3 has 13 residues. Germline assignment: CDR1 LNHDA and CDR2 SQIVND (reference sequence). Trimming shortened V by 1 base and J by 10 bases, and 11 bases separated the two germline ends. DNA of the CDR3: TGTGCCAGTAGTATAGTCCGAGGAGGGGAGCAGTTCTTC. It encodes CASSIVRGGEQFF.

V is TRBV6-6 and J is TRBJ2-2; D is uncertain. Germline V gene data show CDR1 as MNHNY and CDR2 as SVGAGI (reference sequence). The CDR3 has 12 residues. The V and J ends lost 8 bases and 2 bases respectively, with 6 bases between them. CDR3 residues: CASRFNTGELFF. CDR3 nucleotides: TGTGCCAGCCGGTTTAACACCGGGGAGCTGTTTTTT.

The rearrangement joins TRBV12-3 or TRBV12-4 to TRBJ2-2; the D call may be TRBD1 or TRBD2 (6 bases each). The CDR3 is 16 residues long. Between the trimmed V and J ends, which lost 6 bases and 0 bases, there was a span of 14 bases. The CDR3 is CASRPKGGANTGELFF. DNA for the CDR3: TGTGCCAGCAGACCCAAGGGGGGCGCGAACACCGGGGAGCTGTTTTTT.

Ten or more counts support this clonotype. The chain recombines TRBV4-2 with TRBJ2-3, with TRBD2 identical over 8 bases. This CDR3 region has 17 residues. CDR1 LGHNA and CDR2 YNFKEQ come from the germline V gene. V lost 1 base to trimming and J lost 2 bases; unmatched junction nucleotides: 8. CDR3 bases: TGTGCCAGCAGCCAAGTCCTCAAGCGGGAGTTCACAGATACGCAGTATTTT. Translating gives CASSQVLKREFTDTQYF.

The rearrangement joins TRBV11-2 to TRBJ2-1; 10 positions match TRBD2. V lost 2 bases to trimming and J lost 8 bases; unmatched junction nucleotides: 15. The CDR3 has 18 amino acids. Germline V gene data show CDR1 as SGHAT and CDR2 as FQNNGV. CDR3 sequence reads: CASSLRASGRGLRHEQFF. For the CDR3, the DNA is TGTGCCAGCAGCTTACGGGCTAGCGGGAGAGGTTTGAGGCATGAGCAGTTCTTC.

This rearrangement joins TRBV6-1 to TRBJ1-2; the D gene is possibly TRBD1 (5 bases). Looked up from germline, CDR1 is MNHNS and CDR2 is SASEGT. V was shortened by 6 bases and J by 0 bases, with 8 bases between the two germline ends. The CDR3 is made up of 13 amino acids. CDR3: CASRSGPNYGYTF. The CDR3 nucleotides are TGTGCCAGCAGGTCGGGGCCTAACTATGGCTACACCTTC.

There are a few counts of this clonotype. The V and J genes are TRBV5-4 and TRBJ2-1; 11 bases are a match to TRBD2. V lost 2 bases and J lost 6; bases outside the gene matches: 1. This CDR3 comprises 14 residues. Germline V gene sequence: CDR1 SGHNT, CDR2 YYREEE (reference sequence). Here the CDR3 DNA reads TGTGCCAGCAGCTTACTAGCGGGAGTCAATGAGCAGTTCTTC. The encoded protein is CASSLLAGVNEQFF.

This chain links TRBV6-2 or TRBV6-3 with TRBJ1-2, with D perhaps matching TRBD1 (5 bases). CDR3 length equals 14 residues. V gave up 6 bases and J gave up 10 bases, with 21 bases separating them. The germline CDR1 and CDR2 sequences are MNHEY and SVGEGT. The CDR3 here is CASRRGARPGYYTF. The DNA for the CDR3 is TGTGCCAGCAGAAGAGGAGCCAGACCAGGGTACTACACCTTC.

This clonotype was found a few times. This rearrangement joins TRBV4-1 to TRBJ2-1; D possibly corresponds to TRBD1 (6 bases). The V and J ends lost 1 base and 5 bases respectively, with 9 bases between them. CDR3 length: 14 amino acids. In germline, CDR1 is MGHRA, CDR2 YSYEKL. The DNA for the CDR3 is TGCGCCAGCAGCCAAGCCTACAGGGACAATGAGCAGTTCTTC. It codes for CASSQAYRDNEQFF.

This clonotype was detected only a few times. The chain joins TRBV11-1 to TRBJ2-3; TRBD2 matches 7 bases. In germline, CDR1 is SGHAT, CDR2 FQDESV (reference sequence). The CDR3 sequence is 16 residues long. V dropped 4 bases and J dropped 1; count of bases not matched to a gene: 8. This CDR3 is CASSSTSVGGTDTQYF. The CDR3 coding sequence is TGTGCCAGCAGCTCTACTAGCGTGGGGGGCACAGATACGCAGTATTTT.

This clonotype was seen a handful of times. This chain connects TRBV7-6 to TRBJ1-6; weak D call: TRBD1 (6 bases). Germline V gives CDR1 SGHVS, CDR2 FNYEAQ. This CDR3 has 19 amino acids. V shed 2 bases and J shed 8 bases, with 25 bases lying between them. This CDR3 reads CASSLRGETYGATYSPLHF. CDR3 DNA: TGTGCCAGCAGCTTAAGGGGGGAGACATACGGGGCGACATATTCACCCCTCCACTTT.

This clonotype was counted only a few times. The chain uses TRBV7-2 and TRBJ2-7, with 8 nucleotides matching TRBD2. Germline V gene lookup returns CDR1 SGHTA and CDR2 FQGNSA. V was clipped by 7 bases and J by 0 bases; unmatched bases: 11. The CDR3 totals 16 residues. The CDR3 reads CASIAQVGGGSYEQYF. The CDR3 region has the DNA TGTGCCAGCATCGCACAGGTCGGGGGGGGCTCCTACGAGCAGTACTTC.

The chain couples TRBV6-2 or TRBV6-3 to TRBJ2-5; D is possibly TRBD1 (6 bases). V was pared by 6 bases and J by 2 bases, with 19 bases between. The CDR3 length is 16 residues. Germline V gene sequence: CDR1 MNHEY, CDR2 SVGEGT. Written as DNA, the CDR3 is TGTGCCAGCAGACGTCCTACCGGGACACAGCAAGAGACCCAGTACTTC. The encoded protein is CASRRPTGTQQETQYF.

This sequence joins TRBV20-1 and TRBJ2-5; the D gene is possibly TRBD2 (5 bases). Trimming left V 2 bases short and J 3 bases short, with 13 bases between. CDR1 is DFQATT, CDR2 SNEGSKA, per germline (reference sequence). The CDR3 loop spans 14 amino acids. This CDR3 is CSARSREQKETQYF. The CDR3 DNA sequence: TGCAGTGCTAGATCCCGGGAACAAAAAGAGACCCAGTACTTC.

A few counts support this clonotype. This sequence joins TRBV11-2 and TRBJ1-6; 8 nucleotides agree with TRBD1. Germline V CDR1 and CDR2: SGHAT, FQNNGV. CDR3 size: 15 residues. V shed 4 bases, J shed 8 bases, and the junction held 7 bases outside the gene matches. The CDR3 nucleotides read TGTGCCAGCAGCTCAACCGGGACAGGATATTCACCCCTCCACTTT. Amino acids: CASSSTGTGYSPLHF.

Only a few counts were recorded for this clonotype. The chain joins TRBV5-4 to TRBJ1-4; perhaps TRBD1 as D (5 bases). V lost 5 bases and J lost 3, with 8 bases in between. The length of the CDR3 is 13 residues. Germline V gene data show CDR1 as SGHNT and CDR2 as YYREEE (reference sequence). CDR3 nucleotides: TGTGCCAGCAGTGGGGCGGCTAATGAAAAACTGTTTTTT. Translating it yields CASSGAANEKLFF. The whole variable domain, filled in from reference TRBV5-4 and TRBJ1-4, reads ETGVTQSPTHLIKTRGQQVTLRCSSQSGHNTVSWYQQALGQGPQFIFQYYREEENGRGNFPPRFSGLQFPNYSSELNVNALELDDSALYLCASSGAANEKLFFGSGTQLSVL.

CDR3 sequence: CASREGRDYEQYF. DNA of the CDR3: TGTGCCAGCCGCGAGGGGCGAGACTACGAGCAGTACTTC. This rearrangement joins TRBV7-4 to TRBJ2-7; D may be TRBD1 or TRBD2 (5 bases each). The germline CDR1 and CDR2 sequences are SGHVT and SQSDAQ. The CDR3 consists of 13 residues. Trimming pared 8 bases from V and 3 bases from J, leaving 14 bases between. The whole variable domain, remainder taken from reference TRBV7-4 and TRBJ2-7, is GAGVSQSPRYKVAKRGRDVALRCDSISGHVTLYWYRQTLGQGSEVLTYSQSDAQRDKSGRPSGRFSAERPERSVSTLKIQRTEQGDSAVYLCASREGRDYEQYFGPGTRLTVT.

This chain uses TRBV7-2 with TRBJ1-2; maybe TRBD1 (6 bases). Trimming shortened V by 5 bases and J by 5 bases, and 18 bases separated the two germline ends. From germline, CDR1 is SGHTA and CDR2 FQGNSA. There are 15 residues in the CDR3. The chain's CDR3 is CASSPRQAVLYGYTF. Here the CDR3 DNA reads TGTGCCAGCAGCCCCAGACAGGCCGTTCTTTATGGCTACACCTTC.

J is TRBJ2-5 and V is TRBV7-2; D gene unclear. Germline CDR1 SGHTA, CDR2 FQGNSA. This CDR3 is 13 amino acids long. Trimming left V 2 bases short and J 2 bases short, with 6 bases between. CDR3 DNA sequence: TGTGCCAGCAGCTTAATAGGGCAAGAGACCCAGTACTTC. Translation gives CASSLIGQETQYF.

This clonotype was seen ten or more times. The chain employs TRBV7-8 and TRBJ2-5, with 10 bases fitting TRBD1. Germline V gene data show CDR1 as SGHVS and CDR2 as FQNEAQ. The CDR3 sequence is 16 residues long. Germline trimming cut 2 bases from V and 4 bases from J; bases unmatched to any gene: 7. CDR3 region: CASSLPRQGAIETQYF. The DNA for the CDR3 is TGTGCCAGCAGCTTACCCCGACAGGGGGCTATAGAGACCCAGTACTTC.

CDR3 region: CASSSPVGNTEAFF. The CDR3 bases are TGTGCCAGCAGCTCGCCCGTGGGGAACACTGAAGCTTTCTTT. The V and J genes are TRBV7-2 and TRBJ1-1; no reliable D call. CDR1 SGHTA and CDR2 FQGNSA come from the germline V gene. The length of the CDR3 is 14 residues. V gave up 4 bases and J gave up 1 base, with 10 bases separating them.

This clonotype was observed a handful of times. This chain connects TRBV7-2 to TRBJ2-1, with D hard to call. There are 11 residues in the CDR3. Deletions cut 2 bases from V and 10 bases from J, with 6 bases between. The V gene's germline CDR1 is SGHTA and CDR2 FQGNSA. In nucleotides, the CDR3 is TGTGCCAGCAGCTTAATGGTAGAGCAGTTCTTC. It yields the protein CASSLMVEQFF. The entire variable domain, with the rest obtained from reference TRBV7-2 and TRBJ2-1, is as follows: GAGVSQSPSNKVTEKGKDVELRCDPISGHTALYWYRQSLGQGLEFLIYFQGNSAPDKSGLPSDRFSAERTGGSVSTLTIQRTQQEDSAVYLCASSLMVEQFFGPGTRLTVL.

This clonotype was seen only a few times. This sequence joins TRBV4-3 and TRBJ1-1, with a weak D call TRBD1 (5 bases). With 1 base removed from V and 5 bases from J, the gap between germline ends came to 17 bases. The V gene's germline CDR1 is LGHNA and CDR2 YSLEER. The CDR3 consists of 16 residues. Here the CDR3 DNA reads TGCGCCAGCAGCCAAGTGGGGAAAGGGGCGAGGACTGAAGCTTTCTTT. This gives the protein CASSQVGKGARTEAFF.

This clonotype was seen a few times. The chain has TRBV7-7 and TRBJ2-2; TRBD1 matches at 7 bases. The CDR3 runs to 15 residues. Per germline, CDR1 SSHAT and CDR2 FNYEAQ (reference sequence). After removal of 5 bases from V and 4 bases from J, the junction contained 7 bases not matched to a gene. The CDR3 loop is CASSPWTGTTGELFF. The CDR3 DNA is TGTGCCAGCAGCCCCTGGACAGGAACCACCGGGGAGCTGTTTTTT. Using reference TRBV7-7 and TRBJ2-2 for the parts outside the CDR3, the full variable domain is GAGVSQSPRYKVTKRGQDVTLRCDPISSHATLYWYQQALGQGPEFLTYFNYEAQPDKSGLPSDRFSAERPEGSISTLTIQRTEQRDSAMYRCASSPWTGTTGELFFGEGSRLTVL.

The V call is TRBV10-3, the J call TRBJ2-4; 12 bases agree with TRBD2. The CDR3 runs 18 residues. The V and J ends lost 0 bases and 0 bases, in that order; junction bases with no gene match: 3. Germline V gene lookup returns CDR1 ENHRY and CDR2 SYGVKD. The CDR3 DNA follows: TGTGCCATCAGTGAGTCAGGACTAGCGGGAAGAGCCAAAAACATTCAGTACTTC. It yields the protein CAISESGLAGRAKNIQYF.